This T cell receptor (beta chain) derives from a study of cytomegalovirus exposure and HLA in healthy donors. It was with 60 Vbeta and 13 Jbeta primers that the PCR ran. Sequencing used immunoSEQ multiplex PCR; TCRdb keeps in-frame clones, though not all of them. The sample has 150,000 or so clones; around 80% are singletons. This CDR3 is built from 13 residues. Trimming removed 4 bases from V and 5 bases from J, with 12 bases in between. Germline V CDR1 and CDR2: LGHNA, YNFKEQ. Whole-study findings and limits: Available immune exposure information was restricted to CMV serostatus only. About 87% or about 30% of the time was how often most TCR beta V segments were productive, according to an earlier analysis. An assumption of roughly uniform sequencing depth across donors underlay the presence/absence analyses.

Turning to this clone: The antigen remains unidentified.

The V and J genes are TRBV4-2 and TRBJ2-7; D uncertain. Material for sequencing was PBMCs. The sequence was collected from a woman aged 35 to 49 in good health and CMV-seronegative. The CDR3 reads CASSPETWHEQYF. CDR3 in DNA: TGTGCCAGCAGCCCCGAGACTTGGCACGAGCAGTACTTC.